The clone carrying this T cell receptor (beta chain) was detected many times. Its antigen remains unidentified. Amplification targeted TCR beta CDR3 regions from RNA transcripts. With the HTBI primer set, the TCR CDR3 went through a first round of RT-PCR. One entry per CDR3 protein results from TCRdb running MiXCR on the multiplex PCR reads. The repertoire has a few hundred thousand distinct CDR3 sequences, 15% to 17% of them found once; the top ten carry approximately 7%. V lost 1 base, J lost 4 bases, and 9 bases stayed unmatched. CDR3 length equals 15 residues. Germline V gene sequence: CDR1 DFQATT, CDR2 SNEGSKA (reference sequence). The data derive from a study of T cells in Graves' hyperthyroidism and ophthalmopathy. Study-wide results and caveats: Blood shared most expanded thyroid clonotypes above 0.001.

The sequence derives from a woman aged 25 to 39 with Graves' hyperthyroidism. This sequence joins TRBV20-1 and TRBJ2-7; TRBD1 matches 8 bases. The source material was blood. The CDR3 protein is CSARGVRGQGYEQYF. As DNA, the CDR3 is TGCAGTGCTAGAGGGGTCCGCGGACAGGGTTACGAGCAGTACTTC.